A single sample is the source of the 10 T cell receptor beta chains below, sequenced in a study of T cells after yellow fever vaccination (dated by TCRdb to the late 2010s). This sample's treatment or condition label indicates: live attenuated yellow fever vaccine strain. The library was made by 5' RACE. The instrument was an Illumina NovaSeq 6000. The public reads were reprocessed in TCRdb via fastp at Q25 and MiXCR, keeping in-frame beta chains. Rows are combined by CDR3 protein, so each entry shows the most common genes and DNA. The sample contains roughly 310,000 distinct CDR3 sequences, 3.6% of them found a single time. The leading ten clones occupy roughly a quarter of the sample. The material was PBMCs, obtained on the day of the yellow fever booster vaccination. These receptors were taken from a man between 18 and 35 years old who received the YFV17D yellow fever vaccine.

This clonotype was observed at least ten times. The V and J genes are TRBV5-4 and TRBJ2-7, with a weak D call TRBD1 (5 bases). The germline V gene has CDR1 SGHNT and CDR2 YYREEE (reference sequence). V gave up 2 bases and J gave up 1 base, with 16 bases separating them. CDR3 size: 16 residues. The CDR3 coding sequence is TGTGCCAGCAGCTTTGGGTTTGACAGCCCATCCTACGAGCAGTACTTC. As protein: CASSFGFDSPSYEQYF.

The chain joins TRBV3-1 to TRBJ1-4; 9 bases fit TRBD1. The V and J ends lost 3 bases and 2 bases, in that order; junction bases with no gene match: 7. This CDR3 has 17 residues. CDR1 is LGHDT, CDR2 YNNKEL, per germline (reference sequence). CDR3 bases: TGTGCCAGCAGCCATTACGGGACAGGGACGACTAATGAAAAACTGTTTTTT. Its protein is CASSHYGTGTTNEKLFF.

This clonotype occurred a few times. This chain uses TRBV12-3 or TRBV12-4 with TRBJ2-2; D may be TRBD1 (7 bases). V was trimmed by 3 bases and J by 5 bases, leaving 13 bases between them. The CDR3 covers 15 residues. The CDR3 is CASSLEGAQTGELFF. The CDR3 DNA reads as TGTGCCAGCAGTTTGGAGGGGGCGCAGACCGGGGAGCTGTTTTTT.

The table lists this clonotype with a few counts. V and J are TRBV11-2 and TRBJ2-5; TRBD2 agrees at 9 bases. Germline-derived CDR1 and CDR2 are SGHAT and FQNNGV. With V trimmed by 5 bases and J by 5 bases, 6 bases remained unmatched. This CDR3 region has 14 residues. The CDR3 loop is CASSLGTSIETQYF. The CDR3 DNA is TGTGCCAGCAGCCTAGGGACTAGCATTGAGACCCAGTACTTC.

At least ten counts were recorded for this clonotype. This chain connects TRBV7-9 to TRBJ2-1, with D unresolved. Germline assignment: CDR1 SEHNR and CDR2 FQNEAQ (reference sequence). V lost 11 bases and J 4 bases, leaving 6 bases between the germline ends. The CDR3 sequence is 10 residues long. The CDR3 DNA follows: TGTGCCGTTAAGTACAATGAGCAGTTCTTC. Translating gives CAVKYNEQFF.

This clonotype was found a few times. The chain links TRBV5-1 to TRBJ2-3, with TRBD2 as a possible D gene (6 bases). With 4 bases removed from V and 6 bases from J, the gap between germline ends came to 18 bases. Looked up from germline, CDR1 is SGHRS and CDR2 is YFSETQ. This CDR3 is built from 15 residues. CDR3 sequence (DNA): TGCGCCAGCAGCCCTAGGGACTCGCGAAGGGATACGCAGTATTTT. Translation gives CASSPRDSRRDTQYF.

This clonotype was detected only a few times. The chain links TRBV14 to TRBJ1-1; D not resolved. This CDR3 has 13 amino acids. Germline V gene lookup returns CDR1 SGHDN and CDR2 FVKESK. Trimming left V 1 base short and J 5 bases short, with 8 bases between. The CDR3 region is CASSQVWPTEAFF. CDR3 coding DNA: TGTGCCAGCAGCCAAGTTTGGCCAACTGAAGCTTTCTTT.

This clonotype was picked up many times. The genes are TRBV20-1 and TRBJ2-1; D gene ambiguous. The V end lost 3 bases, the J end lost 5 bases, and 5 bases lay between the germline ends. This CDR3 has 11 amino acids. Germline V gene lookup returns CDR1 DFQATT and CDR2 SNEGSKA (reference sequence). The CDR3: CSASGDNEQFF. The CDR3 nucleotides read TGCAGTGCTAGTGGGGACAATGAGCAGTTCTTC.

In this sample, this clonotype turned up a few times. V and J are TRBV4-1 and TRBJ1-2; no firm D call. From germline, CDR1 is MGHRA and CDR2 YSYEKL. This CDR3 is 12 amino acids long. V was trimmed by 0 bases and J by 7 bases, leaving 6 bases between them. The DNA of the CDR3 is TGCGCCAGCAGCCAAGAGTTCGGTGGCTACACCTTC. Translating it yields CASSQEFGGYTF.

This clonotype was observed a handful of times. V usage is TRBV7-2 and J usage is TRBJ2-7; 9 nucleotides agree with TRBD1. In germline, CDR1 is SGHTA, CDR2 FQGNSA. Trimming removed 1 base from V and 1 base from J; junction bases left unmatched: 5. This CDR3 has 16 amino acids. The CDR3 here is CASSLVGTGLSYEQYV. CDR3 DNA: TGTGCCAGCAGCTTAGTTGGGACAGGGCTTTCCTACGAGCAGTACGTC.